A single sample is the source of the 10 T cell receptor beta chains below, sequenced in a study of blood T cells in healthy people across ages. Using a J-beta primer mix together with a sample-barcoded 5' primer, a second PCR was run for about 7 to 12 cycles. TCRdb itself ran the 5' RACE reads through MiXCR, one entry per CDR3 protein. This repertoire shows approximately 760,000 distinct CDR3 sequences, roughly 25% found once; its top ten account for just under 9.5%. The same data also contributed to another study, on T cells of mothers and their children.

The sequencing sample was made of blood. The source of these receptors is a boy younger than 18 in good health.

CDR3 nucleotide sequence: TGTGCCAGCAGCGACGGAGAGGACGAGCAGTACTTC. Amino acid sequence: CASSDGEDEQYF. V gene TRBV27 combines with J gene TRBJ2-7; D remains ambiguous. Trimming left V 6 bases short and J 5 bases short, with 11 bases between. This CDR3 spans 12 amino acids. The germline V gene encodes CDR1 MNHEY and CDR2 SMNVEV (reference sequence).

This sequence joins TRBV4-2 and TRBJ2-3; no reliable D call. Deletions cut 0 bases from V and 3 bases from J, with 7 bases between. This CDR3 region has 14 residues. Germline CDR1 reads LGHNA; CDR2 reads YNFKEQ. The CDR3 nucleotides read TGTGCCAGCAGCCAAGAGGTCGGGACAGATACGCAGTATTTT. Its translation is CASSQEVGTDTQYF.

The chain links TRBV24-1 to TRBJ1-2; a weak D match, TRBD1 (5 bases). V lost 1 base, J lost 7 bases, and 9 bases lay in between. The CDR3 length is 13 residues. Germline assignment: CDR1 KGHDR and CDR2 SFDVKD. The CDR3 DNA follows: TGTGCCACCAGTGATTTCCCAGGGTCTGGCTACACCTTC. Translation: CATSDFPGSGYTF.

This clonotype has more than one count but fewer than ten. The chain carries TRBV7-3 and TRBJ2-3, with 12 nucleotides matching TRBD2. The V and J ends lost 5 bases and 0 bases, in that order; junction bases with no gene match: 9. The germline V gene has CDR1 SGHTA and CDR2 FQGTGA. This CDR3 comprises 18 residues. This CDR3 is CASSTGLAGNPSTDTQYF. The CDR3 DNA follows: TGTGCCAGCAGCACTGGACTAGCGGGGAATCCTAGCACAGATACGCAGTATTTT.

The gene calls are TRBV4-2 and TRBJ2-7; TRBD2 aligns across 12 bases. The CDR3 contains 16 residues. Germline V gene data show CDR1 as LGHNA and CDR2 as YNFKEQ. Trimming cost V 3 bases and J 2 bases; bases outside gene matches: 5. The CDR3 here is CASSQILAGGAYEQYF. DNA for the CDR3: TGTGCCAGCAGCCAGATACTAGCGGGGGGAGCCTACGAGCAGTACTTC.

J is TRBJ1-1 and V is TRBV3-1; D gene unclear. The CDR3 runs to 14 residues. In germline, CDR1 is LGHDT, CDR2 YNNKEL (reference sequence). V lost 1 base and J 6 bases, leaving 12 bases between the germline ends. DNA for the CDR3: TGTGCCAGCAGCCAAGTAGGAGATGGGGCTGAAGCTTTCTTT. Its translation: CASSQVGDGAEAFF. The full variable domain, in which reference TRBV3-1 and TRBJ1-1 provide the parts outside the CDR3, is DTAVSQTPKYLVTQMGNDKSIKCEQNLGHDTMYWYKQDSKKFLKIMFSYNNKELIINETVPNRFSPKSPDKAHLNLHINSLELGDSAVYFCASSQVGDGAEAFFGQGTRLTVV.

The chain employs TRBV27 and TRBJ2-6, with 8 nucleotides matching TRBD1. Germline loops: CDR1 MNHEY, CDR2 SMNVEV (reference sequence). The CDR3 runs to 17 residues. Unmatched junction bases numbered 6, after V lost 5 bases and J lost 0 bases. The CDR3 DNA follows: TGTGCCAGCAGTGGACAGGGCAGATCCTCTGGGGCCAACGTCCTGACTTTC. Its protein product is CASSGQGRSSGANVLTF.

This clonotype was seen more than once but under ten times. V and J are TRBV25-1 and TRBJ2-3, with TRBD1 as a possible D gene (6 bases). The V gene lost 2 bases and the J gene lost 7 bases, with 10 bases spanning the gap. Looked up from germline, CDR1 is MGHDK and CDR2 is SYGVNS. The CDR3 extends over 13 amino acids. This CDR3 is CASSETGTNTQYF. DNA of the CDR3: TGTGCCAGCAGTGAAACCGGGACAAATACGCAGTATTTT.

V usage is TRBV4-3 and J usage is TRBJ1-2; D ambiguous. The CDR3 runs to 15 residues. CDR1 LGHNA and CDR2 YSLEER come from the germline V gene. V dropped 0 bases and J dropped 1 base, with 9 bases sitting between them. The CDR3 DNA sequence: TGCGCCAGCAGCCAAGAATCAGACCTTAACTATGGCTACACCTTC. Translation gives CASSQESDLNYGYTF.

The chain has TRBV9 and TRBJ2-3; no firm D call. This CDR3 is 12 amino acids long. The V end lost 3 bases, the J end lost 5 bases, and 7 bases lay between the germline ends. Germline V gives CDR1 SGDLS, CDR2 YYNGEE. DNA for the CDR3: TGTGCCAGCAGCGCCCGTGAAGATACGCAGTATTTT. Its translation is CASSAREDTQYF. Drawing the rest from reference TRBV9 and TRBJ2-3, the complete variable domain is DSGVTQTPKHLITATGQRVTLRCSPRSGDLSVYWYQQSLDQGLQFLIQYYNGEERAKGNILERFSAQQFPDLHSELNLSSLELGDSALYFCASSAREDTQYFGPGTRLTVL.